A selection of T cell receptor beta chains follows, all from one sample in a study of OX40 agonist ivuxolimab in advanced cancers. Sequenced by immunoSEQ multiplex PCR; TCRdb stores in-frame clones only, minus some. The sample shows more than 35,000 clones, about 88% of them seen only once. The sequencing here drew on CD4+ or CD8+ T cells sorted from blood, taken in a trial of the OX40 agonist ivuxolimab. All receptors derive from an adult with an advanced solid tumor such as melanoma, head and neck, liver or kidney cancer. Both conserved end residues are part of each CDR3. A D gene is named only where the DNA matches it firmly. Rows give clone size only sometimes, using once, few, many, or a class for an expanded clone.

cdr3_aa: CATSRDASGLYEQYF; cdr3_nt: TGTGCCACCAGCAGAGATGCTAGCGGGTTATACGAGCAGTACTTC; j_call: TRBJ2-7; v_call: TRBV15; clone_size: .; d_call: TRBD2
cdr3_aa: CATSCRDIGVCTGELFF; cdr3_nt: TGTGCCACCAGCTGCCGAGACATCGGGGTTTGCACCGGGGAGCTGTTTTTT; j_call: TRBJ2-2; v_call: TRBV15; clone_size: once; d_call: .
cdr3_aa: CATSRVLQGLEAFF; cdr3_nt: TGTGCCACCAGCAGAGTTTTACAGGGTCTGGAAGCTTTCTTT; j_call: TRBJ1-1; v_call: TRBV15; clone_size: .; d_call: .
cdr3_aa: CASSTRQGAYEQYF; cdr3_nt: TGTGCCAGTAGTACCAGACAGGGGGCCTACGAGCAGTACTTC; j_call: TRBJ2-7; v_call: TRBV19; clone_size: .; d_call: TRBD1
cdr3_aa: CASRGPDNEQFF; cdr3_nt: TGCGCCAGCAGGGGGCCGGACAATGAGCAGTTCTTC; j_call: TRBJ2-1; v_call: TRBV5-1; clone_size: .; d_call: .
cdr3_aa: CASSSLWRETTKNMGAFF; cdr3_nt: TGTGCCAGCAGCTCCCTGTGGAGAGAGACAACAAAAAACATGGGAGCTTTCTTT; j_call: TRBJ1-1; v_call: TRBV5-6; clone_size: .; d_call: .
cdr3_aa: CASSLDGSSPGNTIYF; cdr3_nt: TGTGCCAGCAGCTTGGACGGGAGTTCCCCTGGAAACACCATATATTTT; j_call: TRBJ1-3; v_call: TRBV5-4; clone_size: .; d_call: .
cdr3_aa: CASSYSRGGAWETQYF; cdr3_nt: TGTGCCAGCAGTTACTCGCGCGGGGGGGCGTGGGAGACCCAGTACTTC; j_call: TRBJ2-5; v_call: TRBV6-6; clone_size: .; d_call: TRBD2
cdr3_aa: CASSPGQGVAGELFF; cdr3_nt: TGTGCCAGCAGCCCCGGACAGGGGGTCGCCGGGGAGCTGTTTTTT; j_call: TRBJ2-2; v_call: TRBV6-1; clone_size: .; d_call: TRBD1
cdr3_aa: CASSQLRTGLTEAFF; cdr3_nt: TGCGCCAGCAGTCAACTACGGACAGGGCTTACTGAAGCTTTCTTT; j_call: TRBJ1-1; v_call: TRBV23-1; clone_size: .; d_call: TRBD1
cdr3_aa: CASSYVLAGVNEQFF; cdr3_nt: TGTGCCAGCAGTTACGTGTTAGCGGGAGTGAATGAGCAGTTCTTC; j_call: TRBJ2-1; v_call: TRBV6-6; clone_size: .; d_call: TRBD2
cdr3_aa: CASKYVYNEQFF; cdr3_nt: TGTGCCAGCAAGTATGTCTACAATGAGCAGTTCTTC; j_call: TRBJ2-1; v_call: TRBV2; clone_size: .; d_call: .
cdr3_aa: CASSEKLSTYTEAFF; cdr3_nt: TGTGCCAGCAGTGAAAAGTTGTCTACATACACTGAAGCTTTCTTT; j_call: TRBJ1-1; v_call: TRBV2; clone_size: .; d_call: .
cdr3_aa: CASSPGPNYGYTF; cdr3_nt: TGTGCCAGCAGCCCGGGACCGAACTATGGCTACACCTTC; j_call: TRBJ1-2; v_call: TRBV7-9; clone_size: once; d_call: .
cdr3_aa: CASRQTGPLEQYF; cdr3_nt: TGTGCCAGCAGACAGACAGGGCCCCTCGAGCAGTACTTC; j_call: TRBJ2-7; v_call: TRBV2; clone_size: .; d_call: TRBD1
cdr3_aa: CASSHFGTSGDETQYF; cdr3_nt: TGCGCCAGCAGCCACTTCGGGACTAGCGGGGATGAGACCCAGTACTTC; j_call: TRBJ2-5; v_call: TRBV4-1; clone_size: .; d_call: TRBD2
cdr3_aa: CATSTEIWRKLFF; cdr3_nt: TGTGCCACCAGCACAGAGATTTGGCGAAAACTGTTTTTT; j_call: TRBJ1-4; v_call: TRBV15; clone_size: .; d_call: .
cdr3_aa: CASSEFFAYSNQPQHF; cdr3_nt: TGTGCCAGCAGTGAATTTTTCGCTTATAGCAATCAGCCCCAGCATTTT; j_call: TRBJ1-5; v_call: TRBV2; clone_size: .; d_call: .
cdr3_aa: CASSDGGSYNEQFF; cdr3_nt: TGTGCCAGCAGTGATGGGGGCTCCTACAATGAGCAGTTCTTC; j_call: TRBJ2-1; v_call: TRBV25-1; clone_size: .; d_call: .
cdr3_aa: CASSLFGQGAGNEQFF; cdr3_nt: TGTGCCAGCAGCTTGTTCGGACAGGGGGCGGGCAATGAGCAGTTCTTC; j_call: TRBJ2-1; v_call: TRBV5-5; clone_size: few; d_call: TRBD1
cdr3_aa: CASSLGHQPQHF; cdr3_nt: TGTGCCAGCAGCTTAGGACATCAGCCCCAGCATTTT; j_call: TRBJ1-5; v_call: TRBV7-2; clone_size: .; d_call: .
cdr3_aa: CASSGQMGTYEQYF; cdr3_nt: TGTGCCAGCAGCGGGCAGATGGGAACCTACGAGCAGTACTTC; j_call: TRBJ2-7; v_call: TRBV7-9; clone_size: .; d_call: .
cdr3_aa: CAWSVDFGTDTQYF; cdr3_nt: TGTGCCTGGAGTGTAGATTTTGGCACAGATACGCAGTATTTT; j_call: TRBJ2-3; v_call: TRBV30; clone_size: once; d_call: .
cdr3_aa: CASSLTSSSRSDTQYF; cdr3_nt: TGTGCCAGCAGTTTAACTTCGTCTAGCCGTTCAGATACGCAGTATTTT; j_call: TRBJ2-3; v_call: TRBV27; clone_size: .; d_call: .
cdr3_aa: CARSLGVGGGRGNIQYF; cdr3_nt: TGTGCCAGAAGCTTGGGTGTCGGCGGGGGAAGGGGAAACATTCAGTACTTC; j_call: TRBJ2-4; v_call: TRBV5-3; clone_size: .; d_call: TRBD2
cdr3_aa: CASSLRGGTGEQFF; cdr3_nt: TGTGCCAGCAGCTTAAGAGGGGGTACGGGAGAGCAGTTCTTC; j_call: TRBJ2-1; v_call: TRBV13; clone_size: .; d_call: .
cdr3_aa: CASSPRWGGNNSPLHF; cdr3_nt: TGTGCCAGCAGCCCCCGATGGGGAGGGAATAATTCACCCCTCCACTTT; j_call: TRBJ1-6; v_call: TRBV7-8; clone_size: .; d_call: .
cdr3_aa: CASSFLTGSKYGYTF; cdr3_nt: TGTGCCAGCAGCTTCTTGACAGGGTCTAAATATGGCTACACCTTC; j_call: TRBJ1-2; v_call: TRBV5-4; clone_size: few; d_call: TRBD1
cdr3_aa: CASNSWSGPVLFF; cdr3_nt: TGTGCCAGCAACTCGTGGAGCGGGCCCGTTCTCTTCTTC; j_call: TRBJ2-7; v_call: TRBV6-6; clone_size: .; d_call: .
cdr3_aa: CASSSGWGNQPQHF; cdr3_nt: TGTGCCAGCAGTTCGGGTTGGGGCAATCAGCCCCAGCATTTT; j_call: TRBJ1-5; v_call: TRBV6-5; clone_size: .; d_call: .
cdr3_aa: CATYPSGGVYEQYF; cdr3_nt: TGTGCCACCTACCCTAGCGGGGGGGTATACGAGCAGTACTTC; j_call: TRBJ2-7; v_call: TRBV10-3; clone_size: .; d_call: TRBD2
cdr3_aa: CASSPVAVSNTGELFF; cdr3_nt: TGTGCCAGCAGCCCCGTAGCGGTTTCGAACACCGGGGAGCTGTTTTTT; j_call: TRBJ2-2; v_call: TRBV4-2; clone_size: .; d_call: .
cdr3_aa: CASTEGLAGTYEQYF; cdr3_nt: TGTGCCAGCACCGAAGGACTAGCGGGAACCTACGAGCAGTACTTC; j_call: TRBJ2-7; v_call: TRBV7-2; clone_size: few; d_call: TRBD2
cdr3_aa: CASSLTGGLYGYTF; cdr3_nt: TGTGCCAGCAGCCTAACAGGGGGCCTCTATGGCTACACCTTC; j_call: TRBJ1-2; v_call: TRBV27; clone_size: .; d_call: TRBD1
cdr3_aa: CASSTLNEGTQYF; cdr3_nt: TGTGCCAGCAGTACACTGAACGAGGGAACGCAGTATTTT; j_call: TRBJ2-3; v_call: TRBV27; clone_size: .; d_call: .
cdr3_aa: CASSPTINSGGAAETQYF; cdr3_nt: TGCGCCAGCAGCCCCACGATAAATAGCGGGGGGGCAGCAGAGACCCAGTACTTC; j_call: TRBJ2-5; v_call: TRBV4-3; clone_size: .; d_call: TRBD2
cdr3_aa: CASSQEFKANYGYTF; cdr3_nt: TGCGCCAGCAGCCAAGAGTTTAAGGCCAACTATGGCTACACCTTC; j_call: TRBJ1-2; v_call: TRBV4-3; clone_size: .; d_call: .